This TCR delta chain is drawn from a study of gamma-delta chains in newborns, infants, children. Study-level information: Microbial exposure reportedly drives polyclonal innate γδ T cell expansion after birth.

Per germline, CDR1 GEAIGNYY and CDR2 EKD. V lost 1 base, J lost 3 bases, and 1 base stayed unmatched. This CDR3 is 13 amino acids long. This clone is large in the sample. Other DNA sequences of this sample code for an identical CDR3. TCRdb re-processed the reads via CATT. The top ten hold approximately 17% of the sample, which has roughly 3,800 delta-chain clones, roughly 0.54% seen once. The rearrangement links TRDV2 to TRDJ1; the match to TRDD3 covers 7 bases. The source is a child who was a newborn, infant or young child, either healthy, febrile or measles-vaccinated (not recorded which). The sample consisted of blood. This CDR3 reads CACDTGGSDKLIF. The DNA of the CDR3 is TGTGCCTGTGACACGGGGGGATCCGATAAACTCATCTTT.